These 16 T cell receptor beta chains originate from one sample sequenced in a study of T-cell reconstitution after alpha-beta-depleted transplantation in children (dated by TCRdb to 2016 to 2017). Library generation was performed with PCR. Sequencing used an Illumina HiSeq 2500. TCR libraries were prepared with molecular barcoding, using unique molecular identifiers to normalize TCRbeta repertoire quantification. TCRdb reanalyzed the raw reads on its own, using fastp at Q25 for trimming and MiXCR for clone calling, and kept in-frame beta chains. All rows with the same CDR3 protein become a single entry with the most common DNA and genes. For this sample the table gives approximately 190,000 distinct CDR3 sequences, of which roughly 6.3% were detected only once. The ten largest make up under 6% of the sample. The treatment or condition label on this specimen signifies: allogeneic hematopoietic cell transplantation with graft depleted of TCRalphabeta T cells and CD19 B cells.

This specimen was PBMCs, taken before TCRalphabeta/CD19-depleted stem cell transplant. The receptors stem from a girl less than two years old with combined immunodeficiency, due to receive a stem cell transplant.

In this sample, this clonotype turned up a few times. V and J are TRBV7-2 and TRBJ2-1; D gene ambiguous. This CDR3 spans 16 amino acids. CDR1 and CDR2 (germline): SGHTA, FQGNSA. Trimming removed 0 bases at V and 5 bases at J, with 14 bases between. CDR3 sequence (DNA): TGTGCCAGCAGCTTAGCCTTCTACCATCTTCACAATGAGCAGTTCTTC. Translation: CASSLAFYHLHNEQFF.

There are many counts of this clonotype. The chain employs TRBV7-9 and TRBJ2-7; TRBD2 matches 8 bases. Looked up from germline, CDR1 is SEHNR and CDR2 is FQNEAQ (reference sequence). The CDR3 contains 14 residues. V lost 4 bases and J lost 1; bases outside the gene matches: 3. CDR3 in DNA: TGTGCCAGCAGCTACGGGGGGGTTTCCTACGAGCAGTACTTC. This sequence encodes CASSYGGVSYEQYF.

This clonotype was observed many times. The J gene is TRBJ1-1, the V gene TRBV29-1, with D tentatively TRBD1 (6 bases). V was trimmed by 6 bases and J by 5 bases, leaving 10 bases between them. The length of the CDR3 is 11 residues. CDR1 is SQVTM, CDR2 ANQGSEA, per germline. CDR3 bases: TGCAGCGTCCAAGGGGGAACTGAAGCTTTCTTT. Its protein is CSVQGGTEAFF.

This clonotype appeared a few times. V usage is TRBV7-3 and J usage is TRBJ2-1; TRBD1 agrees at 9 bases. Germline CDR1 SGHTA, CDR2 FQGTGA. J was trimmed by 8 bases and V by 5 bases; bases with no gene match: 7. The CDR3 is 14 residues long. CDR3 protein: CASSITGGLDEQFF. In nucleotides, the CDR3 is TGTGCCAGCAGCATTACAGGGGGCTTAGATGAGCAGTTCTTC.

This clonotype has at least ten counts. Here the CDR3 reads CASSHSNQPQHF. The CDR3 coding sequence is TGTGCCAGCAGCCATAGCAATCAGCCCCAGCATTTT. The rearrangement joins TRBV12-3 or TRBV12-4 to TRBJ1-5; no clear D. V was pared by 6 bases and J by 0 bases, with 3 bases between. This CDR3 spans 12 amino acids.

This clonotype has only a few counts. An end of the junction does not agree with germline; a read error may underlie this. The CDR3 DNA reads TGCGCCAGCAGCCAAGAGAGCTTCGGGACAGGGAAAGAAAGGGCCTTC. Its translation is CASSQESFGTGKERAF. The rearrangement links TRBV4-3 to TRBJ1-2, with 9 bases lining up with TRBD1. Germline assignment: CDR1 LGHNA and CDR2 YSLEER. The CDR3 has 16 amino acids.

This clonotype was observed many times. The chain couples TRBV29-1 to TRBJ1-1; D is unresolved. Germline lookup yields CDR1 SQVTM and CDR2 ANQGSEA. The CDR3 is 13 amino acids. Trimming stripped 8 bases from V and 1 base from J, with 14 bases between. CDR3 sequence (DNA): TGCAGCTCTATAGAGCACGCGAACACTGAAGCTTTCTTT. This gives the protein CSSIEHANTEAFF.

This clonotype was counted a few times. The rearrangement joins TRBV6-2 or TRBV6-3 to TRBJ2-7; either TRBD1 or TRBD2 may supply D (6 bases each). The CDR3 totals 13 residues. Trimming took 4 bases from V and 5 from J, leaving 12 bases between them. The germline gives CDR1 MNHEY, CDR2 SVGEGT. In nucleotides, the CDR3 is TGTGCCAGCAGTTCGGGGGCGATTGACGAGCAGTACTTC. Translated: CASSSGAIDEQYF.

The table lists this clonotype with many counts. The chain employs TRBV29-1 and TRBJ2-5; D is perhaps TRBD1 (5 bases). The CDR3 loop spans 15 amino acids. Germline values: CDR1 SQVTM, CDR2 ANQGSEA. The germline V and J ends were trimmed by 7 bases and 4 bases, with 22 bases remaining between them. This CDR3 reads CSAVKLGHVGETQYF. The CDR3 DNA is TGCAGCGCAGTTAAACTTGGACATGTGGGAGAGACCCAGTACTTC.

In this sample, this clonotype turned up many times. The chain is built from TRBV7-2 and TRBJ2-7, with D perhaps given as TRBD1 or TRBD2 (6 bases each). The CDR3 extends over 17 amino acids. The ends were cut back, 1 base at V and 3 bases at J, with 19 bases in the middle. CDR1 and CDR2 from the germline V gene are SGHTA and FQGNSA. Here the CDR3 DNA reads TGTGCCAGCAGCTTAGTACCGGGGGCAGGGCGGTTCTACGAGCAGTACTTC. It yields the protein CASSLVPGAGRFYEQYF. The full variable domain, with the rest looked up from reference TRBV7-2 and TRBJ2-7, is GAGVSQSPSNKVTEKGKDVELRCDPISGHTALYWYRQSLGQGLEFLIYFQGNSAPDKSGLPSDRFSAERTGGSVSTLTIQRTQQEDSAVYLCASSLVPGAGRFYEQYFGPGTRLTVT.

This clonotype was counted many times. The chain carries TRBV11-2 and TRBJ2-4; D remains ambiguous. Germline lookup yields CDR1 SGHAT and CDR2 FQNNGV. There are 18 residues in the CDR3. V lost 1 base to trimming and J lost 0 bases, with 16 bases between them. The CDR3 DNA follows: TGTGCCAGCAGCTTAGTTCCGTTGGGATCCCTAGCCAAAAACATTCAGTACTTC. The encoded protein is CASSLVPLGSLAKNIQYF.

The CDR3 reads CASSIGQGNGQPQHF. CDR3 DNA: TGTGCCAGTAGTATTGGACAGGGGAATGGGCAGCCCCAGCATTTT. The chain employs TRBV19 and TRBJ1-5; 9 bases are a match to TRBD1. Trimming removed 3 bases from V and 7 bases from J; junction bases left unmatched: 7. The CDR3 has 15 amino acids. Per germline, CDR1 LNHDA and CDR2 SQIVND (reference sequence).

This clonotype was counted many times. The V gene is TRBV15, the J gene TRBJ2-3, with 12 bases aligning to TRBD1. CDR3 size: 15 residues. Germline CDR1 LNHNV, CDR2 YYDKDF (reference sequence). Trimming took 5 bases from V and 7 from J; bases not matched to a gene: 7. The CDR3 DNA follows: TGTGCCACCAGCGGGGACAGGGGGCTTCGGAATACGCAGTATTTT. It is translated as CATSGDRGLRNTQYF.

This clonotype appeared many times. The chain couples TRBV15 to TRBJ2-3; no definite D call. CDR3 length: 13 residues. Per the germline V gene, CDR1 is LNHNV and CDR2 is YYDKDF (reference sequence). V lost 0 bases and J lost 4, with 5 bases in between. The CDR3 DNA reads TGTGCCACCAGCAGAGATCCCGCAGATACGCAGTATTTT. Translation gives CATSRDPADTQYF. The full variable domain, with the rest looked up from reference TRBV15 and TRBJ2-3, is DAMVIQNPRYQVTQFGKPVTLSCSQTLNHNVMYWYQQKSSQAPKLLFHYYDKDFNNEADTPDNFQSRRPNTSFCFLDIRSPGLGDTAMYLCATSRDPADTQYFGPGTRLTVL.

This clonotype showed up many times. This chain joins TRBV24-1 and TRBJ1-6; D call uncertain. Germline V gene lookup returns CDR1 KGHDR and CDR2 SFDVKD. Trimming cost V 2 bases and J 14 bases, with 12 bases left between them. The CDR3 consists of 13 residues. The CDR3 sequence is CATSDSSLPTLHF. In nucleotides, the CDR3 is TGTGCCACCAGTGATTCGAGTCTACCGACCCTCCACTTT.

The CDR3 DNA is TGTGCCTGGGGGGACAGGGGGTCGGTCTCCTACGAGCAGTACTTC. Translating it yields CAWGDRGSVSYEQYF. This chain connects TRBV30 to TRBJ2-7, with 11 bases fitting TRBD1. Germline trimming cut 5 bases from V and 0 bases from J; bases unmatched to any gene: 6. This CDR3 spans 15 amino acids. Germline V gene lookup returns CDR1 GTSNPN and CDR2 SVGIG (reference sequence).